Each of the 2 T cell receptor beta chains below was sequenced from the same sample in a study of patients and donors after allogeneic stem cell transplantation. TCRdb reprocessed the RT-PCR reads via MiXCR and lists one record per CDR3 protein. The profile shows some 87,000 distinct CDR3 sequences, roughly 50% of them singletons. Sequenced sample: blood, either unsorted or a sorted T cell fraction (not recorded which). Receptor source: a human donor who was either an allogeneic HSCT recipient or a stem cell or donor lymphocyte infusion donor (not recorded which). It is not recorded whose cells these are; they may come from a transplant donor.

This clonotype is a singleton in its sample. CDR3 nucleotides: TGTGCCAGCAGATCAAGCCCCGGGGAGCGGGCCCATTATGGCTACACCTTC. It translates to CASRSSPGERAHYGYTF. The chain links TRBV12-3 or TRBV12-4 to TRBJ1-2; D not resolved. The CDR3 contains 17 residues. V was trimmed by 6 bases and J by 5 bases, leaving 25 bases between them.

This sequence joins TRBV25-1 and TRBJ1-6; TRBD1 aligns across 7 bases. Looked up from germline, CDR1 is MGHDK and CDR2 is SYGVNS. Losses at the gene ends were 4 bases for V and 4 bases for J; bases not matched to a gene: 4. There are 15 residues in the CDR3. The CDR3 DNA reads as TGTGCCAGCAGTGGGTCAGGGGGGTATAATTCACCCCTCCACTTT. Amino acid sequence: CASSGSGGYNSPLHF.